One sample yielded the 5 T cell receptor beta chains listed below, sequenced in a study of lymphopenia after photon versus proton radiotherapy. Produced via immunoSEQ multiplex PCR; TCRdb's table is partial and in-frame only. The sample has some 20,000 clones, just under 85% seen once; the top ten hold about 3%. Here the sequenced sample was peripheral blood, taken from a patient treated with photon-based radiotherapy. The receptors derive from a woman aged 45-65 years with pancreatic cancer.

This clone was counted only a few times. The gene calls are TRBV30 and TRBJ1-1, with D hard to call. CDR1 and CDR2 (germline): GTSNPN, SVGIG (reference sequence). The CDR3 covers 12 residues. V gave up 4 bases and J gave up 2 bases, with 8 bases separating them. The CDR3 DNA sequence: TGTGCCTGGAAGCGGGCAAACACTGAAGCTTTCTTT. Protein: CAWKRANTEAFF.

V and J are TRBV30 and TRBJ2-7; 11 nucleotides match TRBD2. Germline CDR1 reads GTSNPN; CDR2 reads SVGIG (reference sequence). The CDR3 is made up of 16 amino acids. J lost 1 base, V lost 1 base, and 6 bases had no gene match. The CDR3 sequence: CAWSAPGTSGSYEQYF. CDR3 DNA sequence: TGTGCCTGGAGTGCTCCCGGGACTAGCGGATCCTACGAGCAGTACTTC.

The chain uses TRBV25-1 and TRBJ1-2, with 10 bases that match TRBD1. This CDR3 has 13 residues. With V trimmed by 5 bases and J by 6 bases, 3 bases remained unmatched. Germline V CDR1 and CDR2: MGHDK, SYGVNS. CDR3 nucleotide sequence: TGTGCCAGCAGTCACGGGACAGGGGATGGCTACACCTTC. It is translated as CASSHGTGDGYTF.

V and J are TRBV6-4 and TRBJ2-2; maybe TRBD2 (5 bases). This CDR3 is built from 13 residues. V was trimmed by 5 bases and J by 1 base, leaving 5 bases between them. Per germline, CDR1 MRHNA and CDR2 SNTAGT. The CDR3 loop is CASSSGNTGELFF. The CDR3 DNA sequence: TGTGCCAGCAGTAGCGGGAACACCGGGGAGCTGTTTTTT.

V is TRBV19 and J is TRBJ2-7, with D tentatively TRBD1 (5 bases). CDR3 length equals 15 residues. V lost 4 bases and J 2 bases, leaving 15 bases between the germline ends. Germline V gene sequence: CDR1 LNHDA, CDR2 SQIVND (reference sequence). CDR3 in DNA: TGTGCCAGTAGTACCCTGCAGGGCCAAGCCTACGAGCAGTACTTC. Protein sequence: CASSTLQGQAYEQYF.